This entry lists 11 T cell receptor beta chains sequenced from one sample in a study of molecular identifiers for immune sequencing clone quantification. Via MiXCR, TCRdb re-called the PCR reads, giving one row per CDR3 protein. The sample shows roughly 630,000 distinct CDR3 sequences, roughly 25% of them seen only once. The specimen sequenced was naive CD8+ T cells from blood, with Jurkat cell RNA spiked in. Documented subset: FACS-sorted CD8+CD4-CCR7+CD45RA+ naive T cells. All receptors come from a human donor in good health. Some libraries in this study had Jurkat cell RNA spiked in.

In this sample, this clonotype turned up once. A read error is possible here, since a much larger clone lies one base away. The chain carries TRBV5-3 and TRBJ2-7; D perhaps matches TRBD2 (5 bases). TRBV5-3 is annotated as an ORF whose role is uncertain. CDR3 size: 15 residues. The CDR3 here is CASSLGVQSSYEQYF. The CDR3 region has the DNA TGTGCCAGCAGCTTGGGAGTGCAGAGCTCCTACGAGCAGTACTTC.

The chain is built from TRBV19 and TRBJ1-5; TRBD1 matches at 9 bases. CDR1 is LNHDA, CDR2 SQIVND, per germline (reference sequence). V dropped 3 bases and J dropped 6; count of bases not matched to a gene: 3. The CDR3 is made up of 14 amino acids. The CDR3 DNA sequence: TGTGCCAGTAGTATCGGGACAGGGCTTCAGCCCCAGCATTTT. This translates into CASSIGTGLQPQHF.

This clonotype was seen more than once but under ten times. V and J are TRBV27 and TRBJ1-2; D is unclear. Germline assignment: CDR1 MNHEY and CDR2 SMNVEV (reference sequence). Trimming took off 0 bases at V and 1 base at J, with 3 bases between the two ends. CDR3 length: 13 amino acids. CDR3 in amino acids: CASSLSINYGYTF. The CDR3 DNA follows: TGTGCCAGCAGTTTATCGATTAACTATGGCTACACCTTC.

There are many counts of this clonotype. One end of the junction fails to match germline, which may point to a read error. The J gene is TRBJ1-1, the V gene TRBV19; unclear D gene. The V gene's germline CDR1 is LNHDA and CDR2 SQIVND (reference sequence). This CDR3 comprises 11 residues. In DNA, the CDR3 is TGTGCCAGCAGTATCGGCACTGAAGCTTTCTTT. Translating it yields CASSIGTEAFF. Full variable domain (missing parts from reference TRBV19 and TRBJ1-1): DGGITQSPKYLFRKEGQNVTLSCEQNLNHDAMYWYRQDPGQGLRLIYYSQIVNDFQKGDIAEGYSVSREKKESFPLTVTSAQKNPTAFYLCASSIGTEAFFGQGTRLTVV.

This clonotype was found many times. The V and J genes are TRBV14 and TRBJ2-1; D may match TRBD1 or TRBD2 (5 bases each). The CDR3 has 15 residues. The V gene lost 6 bases and the J gene lost 6 bases, with 18 bases spanning the gap. Germline values: CDR1 SGHDN, CDR2 FVKESK. CDR3 sequence reads: CASSPGTARPNEQFF. CDR3 DNA: TGTGCCAGCAGTCCCGGGACCGCCCGACCCAATGAGCAGTTCTTC.

This clonotype was observed many times. The chain joins TRBV24-1 to TRBJ2-3; TRBD2 agrees at 13 bases. CDR3 length: 19 residues. V shed 2 bases, J shed 3 bases, and the junction held 10 bases outside the gene matches. The germline V gene has CDR1 KGHDR and CDR2 SFDVKD. The CDR3 region is CATSDSRTPGLAGTDTQYF. The CDR3 DNA is TGTGCCACCAGTGATTCCCGGACCCCGGGACTAGCGGGGACAGATACGCAGTATTTT.

Turning to this clonotype: This clone may be a read error of a much larger clone one base away. The conserved phenylalanine or tryptophan is not found at the CDR3 terminus, so this likely reflects a read error. The chain carries TRBV5-6 and TRBJ1-5; possible D gene TRBD1, 6 bases. Germline CDR1 is SGHDT and CDR2 is YYEEEE. With 5 bases removed from V and 3 bases from J, the gap between germline ends came to 12 bases. The CDR3 is 14 residues long. CDR3 protein: CASSKDSLNQPQHL. The CDR3 nucleotides read TGTGCCAGCAGTAAGGACAGCCTCAATCAGCCCCAGCATCTT.

In the case of this clonotype: A much larger clone lies a single base off, so this may be a read error. The V gene is TRBV10-3, the J gene TRBJ2-7, with D tentatively TRBD1 (6 bases). The length of the CDR3 is 16 residues. Germline CDR1 reads ENHRY; CDR2 reads SYGVKD. Here the CDR3 reads CAISVPRKGGGNERYF. The DNA for the CDR3 is TGTGCCATCAGTGTTCCCCGGAAGGGTGGGGGCAACGAGCGGTACTTC.

A remark on this clonotype: A much bigger clone sits one base away, suggesting this may be a read error. Because it lacks the conserved phenylalanine or tryptophan at the end, this CDR3 is likely a read error. The genes are TRBV7-9 and TRBJ2-3; no reliable D call. The CDR3 is made up of 12 amino acids. Germline lookup yields CDR1 SEHNR and CDR2 FQNEAQ (reference sequence). Trimming removed 3 bases at V and 4 bases at J, with 5 bases between. The CDR3 DNA sequence: TGTGCCAGCAGCTTCCCCTCAGATACGCAGTATCTT. Its translation: CASSFPSDTQYL.

To note about this clonotype: Mismatch with germline at one junction end may stem from a read error. V and J are TRBV11-2 and TRBJ2-7; D not resolved. The CDR3 extends over 15 amino acids. CDR1 is SGHAT and CDR2 is FQNNGV in the germline V gene. The CDR3 spells CASSLGPGPPYEPYF. The CDR3, as DNA: TGTGCCAGCAGCTTAGGCCCGGGCCCGCCCTACGAGCCGTACTTC.

V gene TRBV28 combines with J gene TRBJ1-1; 7 bases map to TRBD1. Trimming cost V 6 bases and J 0 bases; bases outside gene matches: 4. The CDR3 covers 14 residues. Germline loops: CDR1 MDHEN, CDR2 SYDVKM. In DNA, the CDR3 is TGTGCCAGCAGGGGGGACAGTTTGAACACTGAAGCTTTCTTT. It is translated as CASRGDSLNTEAFF.